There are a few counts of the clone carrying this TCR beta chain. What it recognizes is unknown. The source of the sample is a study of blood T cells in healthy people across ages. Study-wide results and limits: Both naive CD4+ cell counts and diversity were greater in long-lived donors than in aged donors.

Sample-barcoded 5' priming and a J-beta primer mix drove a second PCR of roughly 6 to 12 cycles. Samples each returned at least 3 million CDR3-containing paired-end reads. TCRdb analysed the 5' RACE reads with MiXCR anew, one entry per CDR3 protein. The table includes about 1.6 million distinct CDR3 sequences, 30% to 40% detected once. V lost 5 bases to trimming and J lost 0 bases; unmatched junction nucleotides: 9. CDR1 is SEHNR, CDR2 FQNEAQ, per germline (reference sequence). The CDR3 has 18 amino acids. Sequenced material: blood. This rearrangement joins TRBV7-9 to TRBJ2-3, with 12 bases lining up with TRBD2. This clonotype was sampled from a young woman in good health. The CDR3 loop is CASSLGTSGQPSTDTQYF. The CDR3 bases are TGTGCCAGCAGCCTGGGGACTAGCGGGCAGCCTAGCACAGATACGCAGTATTTT.